Each of the 20 T cell receptor beta chains below was sequenced from the same sample in a study of prognosis after radiotherapy for stage I lung cancer. Using two-round multiplex PCR, the authors amplified TCR beta CDR3 from genomic DNA. It was primers specific to each TRBV and TRBJ gene that first-round PCR used. TCRdb reprocessed the multiplex PCR reads with MiXCR, giving one entry per CDR3 protein. The sample records over 12,000 distinct CDR3 sequences, 25% to 35% being singletons. The material was PBMCs, obtained before or after stereotactic body radiation therapy (not recorded which). Receptors originate from a donor of 50 years or more with non-small cell lung cancer.

The chain employs TRBV20-1 and TRBJ1-5; the match to TRBD1 covers 11 bases. Per the germline V gene, CDR1 is DFQATT and CDR2 is SNEGSKA (reference sequence). The trim removed 5 bases at V and 12 bases at J, leaving 12 bases unmatched. This CDR3 has 14 amino acids. CDR3 loop: CSAEPGQGDHLQHF. In DNA form, the CDR3 reads TGCAGTGCTGAGCCGGGACAGGGGGACCATCTCCAGCATTTT.

This clonotype qualifies as medium-sized. The chain joins TRBV20-1 to TRBJ2-3; D not certain. Trimming stripped 3 bases from V and 1 base from J, with 2 bases between. The CDR3 has 11 residues. The germline V gene has CDR1 DFQATT and CDR2 SNEGSKA (reference sequence). This chain's CDR3 is CSASRTDTQYF. CDR3 DNA: TGCAGTGCTAGTCGCACAGATACGCAGTATTTT.

This clonotype was recorded many times. The chain is built from TRBV27 and TRBJ2-6; unclear D gene. The V gene's germline CDR1 is MNHEY and CDR2 SMNVEV (reference sequence). V lost 5 bases and J 4 bases, leaving 6 bases between the germline ends. The CDR3 is 13 residues long. The CDR3 bases are TGTGCCAGCAGTAAATGGGGGGCCAACGTCCTGACTTTC. Translation: CASSKWGANVLTF.

By sample fraction, this clonotype is medium-sized. This chain links TRBV28 with TRBJ1-5; D remains unclear. Per germline, CDR1 MDHEN and CDR2 SYDVKM. The CDR3 has 12 residues. Trimming left V 5 bases short and J 4 bases short, with 6 bases between. CDR3: CASSPPNQPQHF. As DNA, the CDR3 is TGTGCCAGCAGTCCACCGAATCAGCCCCAGCATTTT.

This clonotype counts as medium-sized. The chain is built from TRBV9 and TRBJ2-3; the D gene could be TRBD1 or TRBD2 (5 bases each). The CDR3 loop spans 14 amino acids. The germline V gene encodes CDR1 SGDLS and CDR2 YYNGEE. Trimming removed 0 bases at V and 2 bases at J, with 7 bases between. CDR3 sequence (DNA): TGTGCCAGCAGCGTAGCGGGGCCCACAGATACGCAGTATTTT. Residues: CASSVAGPTDTQYF. The full variable domain, in which reference TRBV9 and TRBJ2-3 provide the parts outside the CDR3, is DSGVTQTPKHLITATGQRVTLRCSPRSGDLSVYWYQQSLDQGLQFLIQYYNGEERAKGNILERFSAQQFPDLHSELNLSSLELGDSALYFCASSVAGPTDTQYFGPGTRLTVL.

This clonotype was recorded many times. This chain joins TRBV18 and TRBJ2-5, with D hard to call. CDR1 and CDR2 (germline): KGHSH, LQKENI. V lost 6 bases, J lost 5 bases, and 16 bases lay in between. The CDR3 is 14 amino acids. The CDR3 sequence is CASSPTIPPETQYF. CDR3 DNA sequence: TGTGCCAGCTCCCCAACAATTCCCCCGGAGACCCAGTACTTC.

This clonotype rates as medium-sized. The chain recombines TRBV6-5 with TRBJ1-6; D uncertain. From germline, CDR1 is MNHEY and CDR2 SVGAGI. This CDR3 spans 12 amino acids. The germline V and J ends were trimmed by 4 bases and 9 bases, with 7 bases remaining between them. DNA for the CDR3: TGTGCCAGCAGTTTCCGGGGTTCACCCCTCCACTTT. It encodes CASSFRGSPLHF.

The chain couples TRBV5-4 to TRBJ2-5; D uncertain. In germline, CDR1 is SGHNT, CDR2 YYREEE (reference sequence). With 2 bases removed from V and 5 bases from J, the gap between germline ends came to 16 bases. CDR3 length: 15 amino acids. Here the CDR3 DNA reads TGTGCCAGCAGCTTTGCCAGGACCGCTGGGGAGACCCAGTACTTC. It encodes CASSFARTAGETQYF.

Many counts were recorded for this clonotype. The chain combines TRBV9 with TRBJ2-2, with 8 bases that match TRBD2. CDR1 and CDR2 from the germline V gene are SGDLS and YYNGEE. This CDR3 spans 16 amino acids. Germline trimming cut 0 bases from V and 2 bases from J; bases unmatched to any gene: 3. CDR3 sequence reads: CASSVGRTSNTGELFF. In DNA, the CDR3 is TGTGCCAGCAGCGTAGGTAGGACTAGCAACACCGGGGAGCTGTTTTTT.

This clonotype was counted ten times or more. One base away lies a much larger clone, so this may be a sequencing read error. The chain is built from TRBV2 and TRBJ2-7; D is perhaps TRBD1 (5 bases). V lost 7 bases to trimming and J lost 2 bases, with 15 bases between them. The CDR3 has 14 amino acids. CDR1 and CDR2 from the germline V gene are SNHLY and FYNNEI. In DNA form, the CDR3 reads TGTGCCAGCAATCCAACACAGGCGACCTACGAGCAGTACTTC. Translation gives CASNPTQATYEQYF.

This clonotype was counted ten times or more. This sequence joins TRBV28 and TRBJ1-5; no clear D. Trimming removed 3 bases from V and 4 bases from J, with 13 bases in between. The germline CDR1 and CDR2 sequences are MDHEN and SYDVKM. The CDR3 spans 15 residues. The CDR3 loop is CASSLGGGVNQPQHF. In nucleotides, the CDR3 is TGTGCCAGCAGTTTGGGAGGCGGGGTGAATCAGCCCCAGCATTTT.

This clonotype rates as medium-sized. V and J are TRBV2 and TRBJ2-7, with D possibly TRBD2 on 5 matching bases. The germline V and J ends were trimmed by 0 bases and 3 bases, with 6 bases remaining between them. Germline CDR1 reads SNHLY; CDR2 reads FYNNEI. The CDR3 contains 13 residues. CDR3 region: CASSEAGVYEQYF. The CDR3 DNA follows: TGTGCCAGCAGTGAAGCGGGAGTCTACGAGCAGTACTTC.

This clonotype was seen ten or more times. The chain carries TRBV3-1 and TRBJ2-1; D tentatively reads TRBD1 or TRBD2 (5 bases each). V was shortened by 4 bases and J by 2 bases, with 12 bases between the two germline ends. The CDR3 is 15 residues long. Germline CDR1 is LGHDT and CDR2 is YNNKEL (reference sequence). CDR3 DNA: TGTGCCAGCAGCCCCGAGGGCAGGGCCTACAATGAGCAGTTCTTC. Amino acids: CASSPEGRAYNEQFF.

Worth noting for this clonotype: It is likely a read error, because the conserved phenylalanine at the end of the CDR3 is missing. The chain couples TRBV28 to TRBJ2-1, with TRBD2 as a possible D gene (5 bases). Between the trimmed V and J ends, which lost 3 bases and 0 bases, there was a span of 9 bases. CDR3 length: 15 amino acids. Germline V gene data show CDR1 as MDHEN and CDR2 as SYDVKM. CDR3 sequence: CASSLVGSSYNEQFL. The DNA for the CDR3 is TGTGCCAGCAGTTTGGTAGGGAGCTCCTACAATGAGCAGTTCCTC.

V is TRBV28 and J is TRBJ2-1; D might be TRBD2 (6 bases). This CDR3 contains 12 residues. V gave up 7 bases and J gave up 12 bases, with 16 bases separating them. Per germline, CDR1 MDHEN and CDR2 SYDVKM. The CDR3 spells CASIGLSFVQFF. CDR3 sequence (DNA): TGTGCCAGCATTGGACTATCCTTTGTGCAGTTCTTC.

The V and J genes are TRBV5-1 and TRBJ2-1, with 10 bases aligning to TRBD2. CDR3 length: 16 amino acids. Germline V gene sequence: CDR1 SGHRS, CDR2 YFSETQ. Trimming took 0 bases from V and 6 from J; bases not matched to a gene: 6. Written as DNA, the CDR3 is TGCGCCAGCAGCTTGGCTGAACTAGCGGGGCTCAATGAGCAGTTCTTC. Translating it yields CASSLAELAGLNEQFF. Based on the CDR3 plus reference TRBV5-1 and TRBJ2-1, the full variable domain is KAGVTQTPRYLIKTRGQQVTLSCSPISGHRSVSWYQQTPGQGLQFLFEYFSETQRNKGNFPGRFSGRQFSNSRSEMNVSTLELGDSALYLCASSLAELAGLNEQFFGPGTRLTVL.

This clonotype was counted at least ten times. V is TRBV11-2 and J is TRBJ2-5; possibly TRBD2 for D (6 bases). V was pared by 6 bases and J by 0 bases, with 11 bases between. This CDR3 comprises 14 residues. Per germline, CDR1 SGHAT and CDR2 FQNNGV. CDR3 amino acids: CASSYSGHQETQYF. In nucleotides, the CDR3 is TGTGCCAGCAGTTACAGCGGGCACCAAGAGACCCAGTACTTC.

This clonotype counts as medium-sized. The chain carries TRBV2 and TRBJ2-7; TRBD2 matches 10 bases. Germline V CDR1 and CDR2: SNHLY, FYNNEI. V trimming: 6 bases; J trimming: 4 bases; junction bases outside the gene matches: 3. This CDR3 spans 13 amino acids. CDR3 protein: CASRTSGSYEQYF. As DNA, the CDR3 is TGTGCCAGCAGGACTAGCGGGTCGTACGAGCAGTACTTC.

The chain uses TRBV24-1 and TRBJ2-3; D is ambiguous. CDR1 is KGHDR, CDR2 SFDVKD, per germline. The V and J ends lost 6 bases and 3 bases respectively, with 15 bases between them. This CDR3 spans 15 amino acids. CDR3 DNA sequence: TGTGCCACCAGTACAGCGAGAGCAAGAACAGATACGCAGTATTTT. Amino acid sequence: CATSTARARTDTQYF.

Many counts were recorded for this clonotype. CDR3 protein: CASSNTGGVEQFF. The CDR3 DNA sequence: TGTGCCAGTAGCAACACAGGGGGCGTTGAGCAGTTCTTC. The rearrangement uses TRBV19 and TRBJ2-1, with 9 bases lining up with TRBD1. Trimming removed 6 bases from V and 9 bases from J; junction bases left unmatched: 6. Per germline, CDR1 LNHDA and CDR2 SQIVND (reference sequence). CDR3 size: 13 residues. The variable domain in full, with the rest retrieved from reference TRBV19 and TRBJ2-1, is DGGITQSPKYLFRKEGQNVTLSCEQNLNHDAMYWYRQDPGQGLRLIYYSQIVNDFQKGDIAEGYSVSREKKESFPLTVTSAQKNPTAFYLCASSNTGGVEQFFGPGTRLTVL.